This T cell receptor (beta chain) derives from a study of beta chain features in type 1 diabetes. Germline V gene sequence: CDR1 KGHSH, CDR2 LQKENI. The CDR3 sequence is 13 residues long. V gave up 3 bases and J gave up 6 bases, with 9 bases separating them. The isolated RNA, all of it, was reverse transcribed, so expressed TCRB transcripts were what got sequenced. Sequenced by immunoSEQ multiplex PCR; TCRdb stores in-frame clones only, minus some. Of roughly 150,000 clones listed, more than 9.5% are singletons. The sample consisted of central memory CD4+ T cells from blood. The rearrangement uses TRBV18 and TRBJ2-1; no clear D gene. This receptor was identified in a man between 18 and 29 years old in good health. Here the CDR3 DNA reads TGTGCCAGCTCACCTGACGACGGCAATGAGCAGTTCTTC. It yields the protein CASSPDDGNEQFF. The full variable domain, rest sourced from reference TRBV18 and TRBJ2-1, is NAGVMQNPRHLVRRRGQEARLRCSPMKGHSHVYWYRQLPEEGLKFMVYLQKENIIDESGMPKERFSAEFPKEGPSILRIQQVVRGDSAAYFCASSPDDGNEQFFGPGTRLTVL.